This entry features one T cell receptor (beta chain) sequence. These data are taken from a study of blood T cell repertoires in COVID-19. Using immunoSEQ multiplex PCR, the repertoire was profiled, and TCRdb retains in-frame clones only, with some absent. The data contain about 130,000 clones, 85% to 90% of them singletons. The clonotype comes from a human donor in a cohort sampled during active COVID-19. The sample comprised peripheral blood.

For the CDR3, the DNA is TGTGCCAGCAGTTTCTTGACTCCTCCGACGGGCAATCAGCCCCAGCATTTT. It translates to CASSFLTPPTGNQPQHF. This chain links TRBV27 with TRBJ1-5; D remains unclear. Germline CDR1 reads MNHEY; CDR2 reads SMNVEV (reference sequence). This CDR3 is built from 17 residues. The germline V and J ends were trimmed by 3 bases and 2 bases, with 17 bases remaining between them.